The entry below gives a single T cell receptor beta chain sequence along with its context. The antigen it binds to is not known. Base qualities are not at hand, and no much larger clone is one base apart. Library creation used the immunoSEQ multiplex PCR assay. As for the authors' bioinformatics: To diagnose cytomegalovirus status from the catalog of TCR beta chain sequences, a statistical classification framework was built. This is the immuneACCESS table as TCRdb keeps it, with only in-frame sequences that have V and J called. A part of the clones is gone; compared with another copy, unresolved V genes explain less than half, and the rest is unexplained. D and trimming come from the DNA, and the V and J calls and clone size come from that table. For this sample the table gives about 71,000 clones, of which less than 95% were detected only once. The biggest ten clones account for over 0.8% of the sample.

These data are taken from a study of cytomegalovirus exposure and HLA in healthy donors (dated by TCRdb to about 2017). A note on the overall study: According to a later analysis, the roughly 120 validation repertoires were produced on the same platform as the 666 repertoires of the first cohort. The study aimed to test whether signatures of past pathogen exposure could be identified by cataloging public T cell receptors. Along with the approximately 670-subject first cohort, a separate validation cohort of around 120 different subjects was used. The study combined high-throughput TCR immunosequencing, statistical association of individual TCRs with disease status, and machine learning to predict cytomegalovirus infection status.

The donors belonged to the validation cohort of roughly 120 subjects, which was separate from the 666-subject first cohort. Here is what the overall study found, with its caveats: In vitro tests confirmed that a few of the cytomegalovirus-associated TCR beta chains recognize cytomegalovirus antigens. All 120 or so repertoires were used to score co-occurrence in the validation cohort in a later analysis, because that analysis had no HLA typing for the cohort. While some public TCRs were present in many individuals, most TCR sequences turned up only very rarely across donors. Of the cluster scores, approximately 95% were above 0 in a later analysis, which found that TCRs clustered in the first cohort also tended to co-occur in the 130 or so validation repertoires. According to the authors, the approach could potentially be generalized to other disease states and immunological phenotypes. A total of 150 to 200 TCR beta chains were listed by the study as associated with cytomegalovirus. Cytomegalovirus status was reported to be diagnosed by the classifier with high specificity and sensitivity in both the original and validation cohorts.

The CDR3 holds 15 amino acids from the cysteine to the phenylalanine. The read is trimmed to its CDR3 DNA, 45 bases read in frame from base 1. Compared with germline, V lacks 0 bases and J lacks 5 bases; bases without a gene match: 4. Reading the germline V gene (reference sequence) gives CDR1 GTSNPN and CDR2 SVGIG. In this chain, TRBV30 is recombined with TRBJ2-1; TRBD2 matches 10 bases in the middle. What was sequenced was PBMCs. This clonotype was obtained from a woman in her late teens or twenties in good health and CMV-seronegative. The nucleotide sequence is TGTGCCTGGAGTGTAGTACTAGCGGGGAACAATGAGCAGTTCTTC. Translated, it gives CAWSVVLAGNNEQFF.